This TCR beta chain comes out of a study of PD-1 blockade in classical Hodgkin lymphoma. After autologous stem cell transplantation all patients relapsed, and prior brentuximab vedotin exposure differed between cohorts. The method was immunoSEQ multiplex PCR; TCRdb's version includes in-frame clones alone and lacks a portion of them. Here the sample spans over 20,000 clones, approximately 80% being singletons. Germline CDR1 MNHNS, CDR2 SASEGT. The junction had 4 bases not matched to a gene; V was cut back by 10 bases and J by 4 bases. This CDR3 spans 14 amino acids. This material consisted of peripheral blood mononuclear cells (PBMCs), taken at baseline. The TCR sequence derives from a human donor with classical Hodgkin lymphoma. This chain links TRBV6-1 with TRBJ2-1; 13 bases align to TRBD2. CDR3 loop: CATGLAGRYNEQFF. As DNA, the CDR3 is TGTGCCACGGGACTAGCGGGAAGATACAATGAGCAGTTCTTC.